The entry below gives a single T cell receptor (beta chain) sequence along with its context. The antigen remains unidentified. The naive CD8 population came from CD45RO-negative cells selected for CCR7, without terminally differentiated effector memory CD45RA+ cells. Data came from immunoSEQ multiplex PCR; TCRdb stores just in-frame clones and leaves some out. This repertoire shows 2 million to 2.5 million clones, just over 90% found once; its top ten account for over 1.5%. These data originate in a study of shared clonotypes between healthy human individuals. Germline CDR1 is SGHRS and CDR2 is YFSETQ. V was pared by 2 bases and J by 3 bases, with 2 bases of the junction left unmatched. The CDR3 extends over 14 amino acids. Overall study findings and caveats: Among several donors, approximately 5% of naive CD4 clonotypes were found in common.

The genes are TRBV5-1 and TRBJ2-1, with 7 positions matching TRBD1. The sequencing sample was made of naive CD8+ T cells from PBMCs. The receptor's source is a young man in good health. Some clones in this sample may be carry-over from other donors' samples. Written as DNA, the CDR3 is TGCGCCAGCAGCTTCTGGGACAGCTACAATGAGCAGTTCTTC. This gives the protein CASSFWDSYNEQFF.